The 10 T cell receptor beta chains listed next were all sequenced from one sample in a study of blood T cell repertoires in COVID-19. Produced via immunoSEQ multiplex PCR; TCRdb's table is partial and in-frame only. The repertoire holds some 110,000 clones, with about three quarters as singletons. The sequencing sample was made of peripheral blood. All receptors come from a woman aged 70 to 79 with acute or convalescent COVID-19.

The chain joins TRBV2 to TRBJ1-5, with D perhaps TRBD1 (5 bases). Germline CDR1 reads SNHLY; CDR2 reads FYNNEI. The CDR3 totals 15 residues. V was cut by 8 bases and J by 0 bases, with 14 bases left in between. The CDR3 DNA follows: TGTGCCAGCCACCCGGGGGGATTTAGCAATCAGCCCCAGCATTTT. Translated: CASHPGGFSNQPQHF. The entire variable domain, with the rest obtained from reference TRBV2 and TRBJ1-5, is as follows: EPEVTQTPSHQVTQMGQEVILRCVPISNHLYFYWYRQILGQKVEFLVSFYNNEISEKSEIFDDQFSVERPDGSNFTLKIRSTKLEDSAMYFCASHPGGFSNQPQHFGDGTRLSIL.

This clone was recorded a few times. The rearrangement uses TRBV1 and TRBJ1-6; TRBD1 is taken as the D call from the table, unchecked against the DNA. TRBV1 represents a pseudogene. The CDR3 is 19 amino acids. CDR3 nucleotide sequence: TGCACCAGCAGCCAAGCGGACAGACAGGGGACTTCTTATAATTCACCCCTCCACTTT. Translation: CTSSQADRQGTSYNSPLHF.

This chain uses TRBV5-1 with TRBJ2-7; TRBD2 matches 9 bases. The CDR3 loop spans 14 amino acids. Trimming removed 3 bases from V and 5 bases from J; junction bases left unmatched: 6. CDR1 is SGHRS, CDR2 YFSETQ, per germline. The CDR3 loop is CASSSTSGPNEQYF. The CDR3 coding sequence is TGCGCCAGCAGCTCGACTAGCGGTCCTAACGAGCAGTACTTC. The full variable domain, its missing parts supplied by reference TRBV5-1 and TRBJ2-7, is KAGVTQTPRYLIKTRGQQVTLSCSPISGHRSVSWYQQTPGQGLQFLFEYFSETQRNKGNFPGRFSGRQFSNSRSEMNVSTLELGDSALYLCASSSTSGPNEQYFGPGTRLTVT.

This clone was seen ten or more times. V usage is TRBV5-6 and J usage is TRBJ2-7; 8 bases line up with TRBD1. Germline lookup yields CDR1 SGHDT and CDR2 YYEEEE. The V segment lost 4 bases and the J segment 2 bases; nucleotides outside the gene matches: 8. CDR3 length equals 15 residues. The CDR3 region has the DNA TGTGCCAGCAGCGCGTGGACAGGGCGACCCTACGAGCAGTACTTC. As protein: CASSAWTGRPYEQYF.

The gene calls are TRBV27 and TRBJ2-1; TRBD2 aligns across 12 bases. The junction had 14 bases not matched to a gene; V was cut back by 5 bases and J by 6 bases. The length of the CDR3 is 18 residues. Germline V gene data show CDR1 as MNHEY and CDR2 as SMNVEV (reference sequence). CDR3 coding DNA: TGTGCCAGCAGTCTAAAAATGGCTAGCGGGGGGGCCGTCAATGAGCAGTTCTTC. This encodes CASSLKMASGGAVNEQFF.

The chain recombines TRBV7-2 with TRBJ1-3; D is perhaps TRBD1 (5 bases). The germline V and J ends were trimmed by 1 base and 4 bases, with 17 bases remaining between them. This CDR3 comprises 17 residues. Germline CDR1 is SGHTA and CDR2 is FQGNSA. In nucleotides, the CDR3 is TGTGCCAGCAGCTTAGAAATAGGGGCCTACAGGGGAAACACCATATATTTT. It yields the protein CASSLEIGAYRGNTIYF.

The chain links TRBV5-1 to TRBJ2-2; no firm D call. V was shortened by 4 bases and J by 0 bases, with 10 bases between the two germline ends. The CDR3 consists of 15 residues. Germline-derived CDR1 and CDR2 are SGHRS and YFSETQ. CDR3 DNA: TGCGCCAGCAGCCGCAGTCCTGCGAACACCGGGGAGCTGTTTTTT. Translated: CASSRSPANTGELFF.

In DNA form, the CDR3 reads TGTGCCAGTAATGTTCAGGGGGCGCGCAATTCACCCCTCCACTTT. It is translated as CASNVQGARNSPLHF. The rearrangement joins TRBV19 to TRBJ1-6; 8 bases fit TRBD1. CDR1 LNHDA and CDR2 SQIVND come from the germline V gene (reference sequence). The CDR3 is made up of 15 amino acids. V shed 7 bases and J 7 bases; nucleotides not matched to a gene: 9.

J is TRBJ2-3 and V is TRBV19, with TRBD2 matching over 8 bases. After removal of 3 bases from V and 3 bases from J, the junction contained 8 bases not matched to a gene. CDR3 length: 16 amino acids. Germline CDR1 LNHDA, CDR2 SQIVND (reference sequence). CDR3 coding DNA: TGTGCCAGTAGTATCCCCGGACTAGCCGGTACAGATACGCAGTATTTT. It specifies CASSIPGLAGTDTQYF.

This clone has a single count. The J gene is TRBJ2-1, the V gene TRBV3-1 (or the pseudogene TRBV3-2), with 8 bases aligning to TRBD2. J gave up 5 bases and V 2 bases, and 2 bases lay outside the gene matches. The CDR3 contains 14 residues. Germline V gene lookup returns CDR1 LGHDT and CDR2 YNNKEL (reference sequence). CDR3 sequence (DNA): TGTGCCAGCAGCCAAAGCGGGGGCCACAATGAGCAGTTCTTC. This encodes CASSQSGGHNEQFF.